This TCR beta chain originates from a study of T cells in Graves' hyperthyroidism and ophthalmopathy. Study-wide background: Before treatment of any kind, peripheral blood was taken at initial diagnosis.

TCR beta CDR3 regions were amplified from RNA transcripts. First-round RT-PCR of the TCR CDR3 relied on the HTBI primer set. TCRdb used MiXCR to reprocess the multiplex PCR reads, holding one entry per CDR3 protein. Of under 350,000 distinct CDR3 sequences in the sample, roughly 13% were seen once. The germline V gene has CDR1 LNHNV and CDR2 YYDKDF (reference sequence). V lost 2 bases and J lost 5, with 9 bases in between. CDR3 length: 13 residues. This clonotype was counted at least ten times. In making diagnoses, clinical symptoms, serum thyroxine and TRAb, thyroid ultrasound and orbital computed tomography were all used.

The chain uses TRBV15 and TRBJ1-1, with a weak D call TRBD1 (6 bases). The specimen sequenced was blood. The origin of this receptor is a woman between 40 and 50 years old with Graves' ophthalmopathy. Written as DNA, the CDR3 is TGTGCCACCAGCAGAAACAGGGTAACTGAAGCTTTCTTT. The encoded protein is CATSRNRVTEAFF.